This is a list of T cell receptor beta chains from one sample in a study of vaccination and CD4 T cells after COVID-19. TCRdb recomputed calls from the PCR reads with MiXCR, one row per CDR3 protein. The data contain under 7,500 distinct CDR3 sequences, about 41% of them singletons. Antigen specificity for these receptors is unknown. Sample: CD4+ T cells from blood, cultured in vitro. Every receptor here comes from a human donor in good health. The conserved cysteine and the conserved F or W are not part of the CDR3 here. Rows give clone size only sometimes, using once, few, many, or a class for an expanded clone.

v_call,j_call,clone_size,cdr3_aa
TRBV28,TRBJ2-7,.,ASSLLARTQGEQY
TRBV6-5,TRBJ2-1,few,ASSSRLAGEQF
TRBV6-2/TRBV6-3,TRBJ1-2,.,ASSSDNLYGYT
TRBV29-1,TRBJ1-1,.,SGGRQRMNTEAF
TRBV7-9,TRBJ1-2,few,ASSLGGQGPVYGYT
TRBV28,TRBJ1-2,few,ASQQGRYGYT
TRBV6-2/TRBV6-3,TRBJ2-1,few,ASRRTGQGTEQF
TRBV11-2,TRBJ2-2,once,ASTLENTGELF
TRBV7-2,TRBJ1-1,.,ASSLEGEAF
TRBV6-1,TRBJ1-1,.,ATDRRELNTEAF
TRBV6-5,TRBJ1-1,few,ASSYSTGFGAEAF
TRBV2,TRBJ2-2,.,ASSEKTAGDGELF
TRBV5-1,TRBJ2-5,.,ASSLDGTPPVRETQY
TRBV20-1,TRBJ1-2,few,SAHSGLGGYT
TRBV7-4,TRBJ1-2,.,ASSKPVPTGQGADGYT
TRBV21-1,TRBJ1-6,few,ASSSGQSSYNSPLH
TRBV27,TRBJ1-1,.,ASTKTGGTEAF
TRBV12-3/TRBV12-4,TRBJ2-1,.,ASTPSAGYNEQF
TRBV20-1,TRBJ2-7,few,SASQGATYEQY
TRBV11-2,TRBJ2-2,.,ASRPNRGPSTGELF
TRBV19,TRBJ2-2,few,ASSPTGLAGGPGGELF
TRBV6-5,TRBJ2-5,.,ASSYPLGGQETQY
TRBV6-1,TRBJ1-3,large,ASSGTTSSGNTIY
TRBV28,TRBJ2-2,.,AGSSTGLVNTGELF
TRBV20-1,TRBJ2-3,.,SASGGGPFYTDTQY
TRBV18,TRBJ2-3,.,ASSRLLGQGTDTQY
TRBV7-8,TRBJ1-2,once,ASSLASGARIVWVDYT
TRBV28,TRBJ1-1,few,ASNYLGEAF
TRBV6-1,TRBJ2-2,few,AGNRASGITGELF
TRBV7-8,TRBJ2-7,few,ASSFRGGEPPYEQY
TRBV2,TRBJ1-2,.,ASSEGPDGYT
TRBV11-2,TRBJ1-6,.,ASSLTGWNSPLH
TRBV20-1,TRBJ2-7,.,SARGTGSPAEQY
TRBV20-1,TRBJ1-5,.,SAKGQGRNQPQH
TRBV10-3,TRBJ2-7,.,AISAGVRRSYEQY
TRBV27,TRBJ2-3,.,ASSYTSGGGNTQY
TRBV5-1,TRBJ1-2,few,ASSLGTDYGYT
TRBV2,TRBJ2-5,.,ASSSDRGRQETQY
TRBV2,TRBJ1-5,.,ASSELGNQPQH
TRBV7-2,TRBJ2-4,few,ASSTARRTSGGAKNIQY
TRBV15,TRBJ2-2,.,ATSMDRSNTGELF
TRBV20-1,TRBJ2-2,few,SARDRWQENTGELF
TRBV4-3,TRBJ1-3,.,ASSRTGSGDTIY
TRBV20-1,.,.,SATPSGHNSEQY
TRBV20-1,TRBJ2-1,.,SARVTGVYNEQF
TRBV18,TRBJ2-5,once,ASSRPGTGETQY
TRBV2,TRBJ2-5,few,ASTSRTGSGETQY
TRBV2,TRBJ2-7,few,ASRRTLRQGNHEQY
TRBV11-1,TRBJ2-7,.,ASSPRTSGNYEQY
TRBV6-2/TRBV6-3,TRBJ2-7,few,ASRRRQGAYEQY
TRBV5-8,TRBJ1-2,.,ASSSWLYGYT